This T cell receptor beta chain appears in the sequencing data of a study of immune heterogeneity within non-small cell lung tumors (dated by TCRdb to the late 2010s). Context from the whole study: By histology, the tumors included 10 non-squamous carcinomas, 4 squamous cell carcinomas and 1 tumor not otherwise specified. Neoantigen binding to each patient's HLA alleles was predicted with netMHCpan-3.0 for mutant peptides of 8 to 11 amino acids. TCR repertoires were analyzed from around 59 tumor loci of around 15 patients, while transcriptome data covered only 40 or so loci from about 11 patients. To examine intratumoral immune heterogeneity, the study used whole-exome sequencing, RNA-seq and TCR beta repertoire sequencing on multiple spatially distinct regions of each NSCLC tumor.

What the authors observed across the whole study: High-frequency TCR beta clonotypes were largely distinct between individual patients. Within a given patient, the same dominant CDR3B clonotypes showed up repeatedly across loci, although different tumor locations also carried unique high-frequency clones. A moderate positive correlation (R roughly 0.3), which was statistically significant, linked local T-cell repertoire clonality to local tumor mutational burden.

For the TCR template, genomic DNA was extracted from bulk tumor tissue, and approximately 600 ng of gDNA was amplified for each sample. Multiple biopsies per primary tumor were taken during surgery, spaced as far apart as possible within the tumor mass. The study cohort was described as untreated, and patients were newly diagnosed NSCLC cases undergoing curative surgery. The samples came from roughly 15 patients with newly diagnosed non-small cell lung cancer who were having surgery intended to be curative. A couple of independent pathologists reviewed the resected tumor masses. Sequencing was performed only on DNA and RNA samples of high quality. The CDR3 holds 15 amino acids from the cysteine to the phenylalanine. Only the CDR3 DNA is retained, 45 bases long and in frame from the first base. Reading the germline V gene gives CDR1 SNHLY and CDR2 FYNNEI. The junction shows trimming of 2 bases on V and 9 bases on J, and the gene matches do not reach 7 bases of it.

About this clonotype: Its antigen remains unidentified. A read error may explain this, as a much larger clone is one base away.

The TCR beta CDR3 region was amplified with a multiplex PCR system whose first round ran for approximately 10 cycles using 32 V-gene forward primers and 13 J-gene reverse primers. First-round PCR used a QIAGEN Multiplex PCR Kit, and primer sequences were filed in Chinese patent CN105087789A. In a second PCR round, Illumina universal primers were added with the Phusion High-Fidelity PCR Kit. Sequencing of the TCR libraries was done on the Illumina HiSeq X Ten platform in paired-end mode with a 151 bp read length. From the authors' description of their analysis: Cutadapt was used to discard reads without multiplex PCR primers, PEAR merged the read pairs, and MiXCR with default settings called the CDR3 regions. Repertoire diversity was assessed by Shannon entropy, and clonality was calculated as one minus the Shannon entropy divided by the ln of the count of productive unique sequences. Clonotypes at a frequency of at least 0.5% were defined as dominant or high-frequency T-cell clones. TCRdb cleaned the public reads at Q25 with fastp, built clones with MiXCR and kept in-frame beta chains. Every CDR3 protein is listed once, alongside the most common genes and DNA of its rows. The V and J calls, along with clone size, are taken from TCRdb and not from the paper's own processing. This sample is represented by 21,000 or so distinct CDR3 sequences; 25% to 30% of them were singletons. The biggest ten clones account for 4.4% of the sample.

The clonotype was recovered from a man aged 40-49 years with non-small cell lung cancer. The specimen was lung tumor tissue. The chain couples TRBV2 to TRBJ1-6; TRBD1 lines up with 7 middle nucleotides. In nucleotide form, the sequence is TGTGCCAGCAGTGAATTGGGACAGTTGGCTTCACCCCTCCACTTT. This gives the protein CASSELGQLASPLHF. Joined to the reference TRBV2 and TRBJ1-6 proteins, this CDR3 gives the full variable domain: EPEVTQTPSHQVTQMGQEVILRCVPISNHLYFYWYRQILGQKVEFLVSFYNNEISEKSEIFDDQFSVERPDGSNFTLKIRSTKLEDSAMYFCASSELGQLASPLHFGNGTRLTVT.